The 21 T cell receptor beta chains below come from one sample, sequenced in a study of shared clonotypes between healthy human individuals. Generated by immunoSEQ multiplex PCR, the TCRdb table keeps only in-frame clones and is missing some. The sample consists of 600,000 to 800,000 clones, over 55% of them appearing once. The specimen was memory CD4+ T cells sorted from blood. Specified subset: CD45RA-negative fraction. All receptors come from a woman under 40 in good health.

The chain uses TRBV6-5 and TRBJ2-7, with TRBD1 identical over 8 bases. Losses at the gene ends were 6 bases for V and 0 bases for J; bases not matched to a gene: 7. Germline CDR1 reads MNHEY; CDR2 reads SVGAGI. The CDR3 contains 15 residues. Here the CDR3 DNA reads TGTGCCAGCAGAGACAGGGGACAGGTCTCCTACGAGCAGTACTTC. Its translation: CASRDRGQVSYEQYF.

The J gene is TRBJ2-1, the V gene TRBV5-1; weak D call: TRBD1 (5 bases). V was clipped by 4 bases and J by 4 bases, with 12 bases between them. CDR1 and CDR2 (germline): SGHRS, YFSETQ. CDR3 length equals 14 residues. CDR3 amino acids: CASSHDSRYNEQFF. Here the CDR3 DNA reads TGCGCCAGCAGCCACGACAGTCGATACAATGAGCAGTTCTTC.

CDR3 sequence: CASSPGLGYEQYF. The CDR3, as DNA: TGTGCCAGTAGTCCAGGGCTTGGCTACGAGCAGTACTTC. V gene TRBV19 combines with J gene TRBJ2-7; weak D call: TRBD1 (5 bases). V lost 5 bases to trimming and J lost 3 bases, with 11 bases between them. Germline CDR1 is LNHDA and CDR2 is SQIVND (reference sequence). The CDR3 sequence is 13 residues long.

This clone was recorded a few times. V usage is TRBV7-9 and J usage is TRBJ1-2; TRBD1 might be the D (5 bases). The CDR3 spans 16 residues. Trimming cost V 1 base and J 0 bases, with 12 bases left between them. In germline, CDR1 is SEHNR, CDR2 FQNEAQ (reference sequence). The CDR3 DNA reads TGTGCCAGCAGCTTAGATCGGGGACCTACTAACTATGGCTACACCTTC. Encoded protein: CASSLDRGPTNYGYTF.

The chain carries TRBV6-1 and TRBJ2-1; 7 bases line up with TRBD1. V shed 7 bases, J shed 2 bases, and the junction held 2 bases outside the gene matches. CDR3 size: 13 residues. CDR1 and CDR2 from the germline V gene are MNHNS and SASEGT. CDR3 residues: CASTGQTYNEQFF. DNA of the CDR3: TGTGCCAGCACGGGACAGACCTACAATGAGCAGTTCTTC.

This clone has more than one count but fewer than ten. The chain uses TRBV15 and TRBJ2-7, with TRBD1 matching 9 bases. The CDR3 runs to 16 residues. In germline, CDR1 is LNHNV, CDR2 YYDKDF (reference sequence). V dropped 4 bases and J dropped 4; count of bases not matched to a gene: 11. The CDR3 nucleotides read TGTGCCACCAGCACGTCAATCCGGGACAGGGTGTACGAGCAGTACTTC. Translated: CATSTSIRDRVYEQYF.

In this sample, this clone turned up a few times. The chain recombines TRBV5-1 with TRBJ2-5, with D possibly being TRBD2 (5 bases). Germline lookup yields CDR1 SGHRS and CDR2 YFSETQ. V lost 3 bases and J lost 5, with 14 bases in between. The CDR3 extends over 14 amino acids. The CDR3 here is CASSSGREGETQYF. CDR3 nucleotides: TGCGCCAGCAGCTCTGGGAGAGAAGGGGAGACCCAGTACTTC. The variable domain in full, with the rest retrieved from reference TRBV5-1 and TRBJ2-5, is KAGVTQTPRYLIKTRGQQVTLSCSPISGHRSVSWYQQTPGQGLQFLFEYFSETQRNKGNFPGRFSGRQFSNSRSEMNVSTLELGDSALYLCASSSGREGETQYFGPGTRLLVL.

V is TRBV28 and J is TRBJ1-5, with 7 bases fitting TRBD1. The length of the CDR3 is 18 residues. The V gene's germline CDR1 is MDHEN and CDR2 SYDVKM. J was trimmed by 0 bases and V by 4 bases; bases with no gene match: 12. The CDR3: CASSSYDRALYSNQPQHF. As DNA, the CDR3 is TGTGCCAGCAGTTCTTACGACAGGGCGTTATATAGCAATCAGCCCCAGCATTTT.

The V call is TRBV7-8, the J call TRBJ2-6, with 11 bases that match TRBD2. After removal of 5 bases from V and 0 bases from J, the junction contained 3 bases not matched to a gene. This CDR3 has 17 amino acids. CDR1 is SGHVS and CDR2 is FQNEAQ in the germline V gene. The CDR3 reads CASSPTSGASGANVLTF. The CDR3 DNA sequence: TGTGCCAGCAGCCCGACTAGCGGGGCCTCTGGGGCCAACGTCCTGACTTTC.

This clone was seen only a few times. The V and J genes are TRBV29-1 and TRBJ2-3, with 14 bases aligning to TRBD2. Germline assignment: CDR1 SQVTM and CDR2 ANQGSEA. This CDR3 contains 18 residues. Germline trimming cut 5 bases from V and 0 bases from J; bases unmatched to any gene: 10. The CDR3 spells CSVLGLAGDEGSTDTQYF. DNA of the CDR3: TGCAGCGTTTTGGGACTAGCGGGAGATGAGGGTAGCACAGATACGCAGTATTTT.

CDR3 sequence (DNA): TGTGCCAGCAGCTTGGTTGTCACGTCGGATAGCAATCAGCCCCAGCATTTT. Translated: CASSLVVTSDSNQPQHF. The chain couples TRBV5-8 to TRBJ1-5; D unresolved. This CDR3 region has 17 residues. Germline assignment: CDR1 SGHTS and CDR2 YDEGEE. Trimming removed 0 bases at V and 0 bases at J, with 13 bases between.

This clone was counted a few times. The genes are TRBV10-1 and TRBJ1-3; perhaps TRBD1 as D (5 bases). V shed 4 bases and J shed 4 bases, with 8 bases lying between them. Germline V gene sequence: CDR1 WNHNN, CDR2 SYGVQD (reference sequence). The CDR3 has 13 amino acids. In DNA form, the CDR3 reads TGCGCCAGCAGTGGGACAAGAGGAAACACCATATATTTT. Its protein product is CASSGTRGNTIYF.

With respect to this clone: Other nucleotide sequences in the sample specify the same CDR3. V and J are TRBV5-4 and TRBJ1-4, with D uncertain. Per germline, CDR1 SGHNT and CDR2 YYREEE (reference sequence). The CDR3 runs to 13 residues. The V end lost 4 bases, the J end lost 3 bases, and 7 bases lay between the germline ends. The CDR3 spells CASSLGPNEKLFF. Written as DNA, the CDR3 is TGTGCCAGCAGCCTGGGCCCTAATGAAAAACTGTTTTTT.

The chain employs TRBV18 and TRBJ1-1; D might be TRBD1 (5 bases). This CDR3 contains 15 residues. Germline CDR1 is KGHSH and CDR2 is LQKENI. V lost 1 base and J lost 3, with 12 bases in between. CDR3 protein: CASSPRSGQYTEAFF. In DNA, the CDR3 is TGTGCCAGCTCACCACGGTCAGGACAATACACTGAAGCTTTCTTT.

J is TRBJ1-1 and V is TRBV29-1; D is perhaps TRBD1 (6 bases). With 2 bases removed from V and 5 bases from J, the gap between germline ends came to 12 bases. Germline CDR1 and CDR2: SQVTM and ANQGSEA. The CDR3 is 13 amino acids. This CDR3 reads CSVEQGRNTEAFF. In DNA form, the CDR3 reads TGCAGCGTTGAACAGGGGCGGAATACTGAAGCTTTCTTT.

The rearrangement uses TRBV7-2 and TRBJ2-7; 8 bases line up with TRBD2. V trimming: 5 bases; J trimming: 6 bases; junction bases outside the gene matches: 12. The CDR3 consists of 15 residues. In germline, CDR1 is SGHTA, CDR2 FQGNSA. CDR3 sequence: CASSPRAGVLGEQYF. CDR3 nucleotides: TGTGCCAGCAGCCCACGAGCGGGAGTTCTTGGCGAGCAGTACTTC.

The sample holds one count of this clone. The rearrangement links TRBV5-1 to TRBJ2-2; 15 positions agree with TRBD2. Trimming took 4 bases from V and 7 from J; bases not matched to a gene: 5. CDR1 is SGHRS, CDR2 YFSETQ, per germline. The CDR3 sequence is 16 residues long. In nucleotides, the CDR3 is TGCGCCAGCAGCCAGGGGACTAGCGGGAGGATCGGGGAGCTGTTTTTT. Its translation: CASSQGTSGRIGELFF.

About this clone: The junction shows a germline mismatch at one end, possibly a read error. This chain uses TRBV6-1 with TRBJ2-4; 10 nucleotides match TRBD2. CDR1 is MNHNS and CDR2 is SASEGT in the germline V gene. The CDR3 covers 13 residues. CDR3: CASSDGASGSSNF. The CDR3 DNA reads as TGTGCCAGCAGTGATGGGGCTAGCGGGAGTTCGAATTTC.

The table lists this clone with a few counts. V gene TRBV5-1 combines with J gene TRBJ2-7, with 9 bases aligning to TRBD1. Germline V gene sequence: CDR1 SGHRS, CDR2 YFSETQ. The V and J ends lost 0 bases and 7 bases, in that order; junction bases with no gene match: 8. The CDR3 is made up of 15 amino acids. CDR3 loop: CASSLGDRDIVEQYF. The CDR3 nucleotides read TGCGCCAGCAGCTTGGGGGACAGGGACATAGTTGAGCAGTACTTC.

The rearrangement links TRBV7-2 to TRBJ1-5; the match to TRBD1 covers 8 bases. V lost 5 bases to trimming and J lost 6 bases; unmatched junction nucleotides: 6. Germline V lookup: CDR1 SGHTA, CDR2 FQGNSA. The CDR3 has 14 residues. CDR3 loop: CASSVQGGGQPQHF. The CDR3 DNA reads TGTGCCAGCAGCGTACAGGGGGGAGGTCAGCCCCAGCATTTT.

V gene TRBV18 combines with J gene TRBJ1-5; D is ambiguous. The CDR3 loop spans 15 amino acids. CDR1 and CDR2 from the germline V gene are KGHSH and LQKENI. With 0 bases removed from V and 1 base from J, the gap between germline ends came to 7 bases. The CDR3 region has the DNA TGTGCCAGCTCACCACCCCCGGACAGCAATCAGCCCCAGCATTTT. Translated, it gives CASSPPPDSNQPQHF.